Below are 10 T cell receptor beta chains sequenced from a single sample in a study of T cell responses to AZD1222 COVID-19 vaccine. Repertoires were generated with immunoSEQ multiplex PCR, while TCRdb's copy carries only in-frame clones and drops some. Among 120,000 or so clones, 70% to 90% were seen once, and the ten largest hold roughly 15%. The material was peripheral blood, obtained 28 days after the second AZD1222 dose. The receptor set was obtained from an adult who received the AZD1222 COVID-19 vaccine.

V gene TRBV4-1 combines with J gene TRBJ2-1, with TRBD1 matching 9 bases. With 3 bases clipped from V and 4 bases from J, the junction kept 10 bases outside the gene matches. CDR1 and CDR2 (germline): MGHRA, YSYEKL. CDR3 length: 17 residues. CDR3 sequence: CASSHTQTGGVYNEQFF. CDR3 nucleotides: TGCGCCAGCAGCCATACTCAAACAGGGGGCGTATACAATGAGCAGTTCTTC.

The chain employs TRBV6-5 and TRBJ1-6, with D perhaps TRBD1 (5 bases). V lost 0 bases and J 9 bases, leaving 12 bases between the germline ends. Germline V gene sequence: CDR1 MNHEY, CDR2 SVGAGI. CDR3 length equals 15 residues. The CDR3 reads CASSYSVLGGSPLHF. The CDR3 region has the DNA TGTGCCAGCAGTTACTCAGTGTTGGGGGGTTCACCCCTCCACTTT.

The chain's CDR3 is CASSLVGRGYGYTF. The CDR3 nucleotides read TGTGCCAGCAGCTTAGTCGGCAGAGGCTATGGCTACACCTTC. The chain recombines TRBV7-9 with TRBJ1-2; D gene uncertain. CDR1 is SEHNR and CDR2 is FQNEAQ in the germline V gene (reference sequence). With 1 base removed from V and 4 bases from J, the gap between germline ends came to 10 bases. The CDR3 is 14 residues long.

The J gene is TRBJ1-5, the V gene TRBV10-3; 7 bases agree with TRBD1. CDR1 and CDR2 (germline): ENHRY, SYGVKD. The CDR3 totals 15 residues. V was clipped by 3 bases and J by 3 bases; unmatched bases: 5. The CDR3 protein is CAISEGGQINQPQHF. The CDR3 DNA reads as TGTGCCATCAGTGAAGGGGGACAGATCAATCAGCCCCAGCATTTT.

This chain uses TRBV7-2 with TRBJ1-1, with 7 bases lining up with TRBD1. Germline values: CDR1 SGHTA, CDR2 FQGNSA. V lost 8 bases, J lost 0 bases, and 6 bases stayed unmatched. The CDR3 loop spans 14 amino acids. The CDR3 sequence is CASVPGQMNTEAFF. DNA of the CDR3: TGTGCCAGCGTCCCGGGACAGATGAACACTGAAGCTTTCTTT.

In DNA form, the CDR3 reads TGCGCCAGCAGCTTGGCCCCGGGAGGGGACAACACTGAAGCTTTCTTT. It codes for CASSLAPGGDNTEAFF. V and J are TRBV5-1 and TRBJ1-1; the D gene is possibly TRBD1 (5 bases). This CDR3 contains 16 residues. With 0 bases removed from V and 2 bases from J, the gap between germline ends came to 14 bases. Germline V gives CDR1 SGHRS, CDR2 YFSETQ.

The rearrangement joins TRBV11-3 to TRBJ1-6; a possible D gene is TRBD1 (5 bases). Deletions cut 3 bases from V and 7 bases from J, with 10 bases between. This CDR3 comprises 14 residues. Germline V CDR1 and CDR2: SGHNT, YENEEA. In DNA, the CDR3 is TGTGCCAGCAGCTTTTCAGGGACGAATTCACCCCTCCACTTT. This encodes CASSFSGTNSPLHF.

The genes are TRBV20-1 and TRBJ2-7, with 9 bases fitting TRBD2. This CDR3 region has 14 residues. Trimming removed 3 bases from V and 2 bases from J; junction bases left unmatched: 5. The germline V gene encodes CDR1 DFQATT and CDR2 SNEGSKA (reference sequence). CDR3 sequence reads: CSASSGGGTYEQYF. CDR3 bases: TGCAGTGCTAGTAGCGGGGGTGGAACCTACGAGCAGTACTTC.

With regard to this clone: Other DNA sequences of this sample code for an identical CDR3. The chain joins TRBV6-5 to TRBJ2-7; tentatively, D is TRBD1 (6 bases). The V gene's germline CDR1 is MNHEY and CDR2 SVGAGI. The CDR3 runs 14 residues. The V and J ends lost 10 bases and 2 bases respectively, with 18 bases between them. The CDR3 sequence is CATRTGQGTYEQYF. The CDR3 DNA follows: TGTGCCACCAGGACGGGACAAGGGACCTACGAGCAGTACTTC.

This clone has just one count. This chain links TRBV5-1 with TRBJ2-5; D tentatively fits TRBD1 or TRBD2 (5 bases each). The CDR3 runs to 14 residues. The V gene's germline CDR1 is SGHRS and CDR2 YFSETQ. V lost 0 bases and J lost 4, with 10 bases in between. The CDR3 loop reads CASSLGGVGETQYF. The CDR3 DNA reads TGCGCCAGCAGCTTGGGAGGGGTAGGAGAGACCCAGTACTTC.